A selection of T cell receptor beta chains follows, all from one sample in a study of PD-1 blockade in classical Hodgkin lymphoma. Only in-frame clones appear in the TCRdb table, and some are missing; sequencing was by immunoSEQ multiplex PCR. The profile shows around 30,000 clones, about 89% of them singletons. The specimen was peripheral blood mononuclear cells (PBMCs). The receptors were sampled from a human donor with classical Hodgkin lymphoma. CDR3s include the opening cysteine and the closing phenylalanine or tryptophan. The size entry is marked missing in some rows and otherwise reads once, few, many or a size class.

j_gene,abundance,len,v_gene,CDR3aa
TRBJ2-5,.,16,TRBV7-7,CASSLVGLAGLETQYF
TRBJ1-1,.,14,TRBV19,CASNPGPTRTEAFF
TRBJ2-1,few,11,TRBV19,CASRSIDEQFF
TRBJ2-5,.,13,TRBV29-1,CSVRGDGQETQYF
TRBJ2-2,.,15,TRBV29-1,CSVRRTSGIMEELFF
TRBJ2-7,.,16,TRBV6-7,CASNISSQGARYEQYF
TRBJ2-7,.,16,TRBV28,CASSQATSGSFYEQYF
TRBJ2-3,.,15,TRBV27,CASRSGTGGTDTQYF
TRBJ2-5,.,12,TRBV11-3,CASSSGKETQYF
TRBJ2-1,few,13,TRBV6-1,CASTGLVSNEQFF
TRBJ2-3,.,16,TRBV28,CASSSPHSGSPDTQYF
TRBJ2-1,.,15,TRBV19,CASSIEGFSYNEQFF
TRBJ2-7,.,15,TRBV6-5,CASSFPGLAGGEQYF
TRBJ1-3,.,15,TRBV7-9,CASSPLGTSGNTIYF
TRBJ2-5,.,14,TRBV7-8,CASSFGSGSETQYF
TRBJ2-1,.,17,TRBV7-2,CASTLNPGTSNYNEQFF
TRBJ2-7,.,14,TRBV27,CASSFWGRDYEQYF
TRBJ2-6,once,15,TRBV6-1,CASSELVSGANVLTF
TRBJ2-1,.,15,TRBV7-3,CASSYGGSSYNEQFF
TRBJ2-5,.,14,TRBV6-5,CASRGDWGAETQYF
TRBJ2-3,.,15,TRBV18,CASSSLAVSTDTQYF
TRBJ2-3,.,16,TRBV9,CASSVVGTPDTDTQYF
TRBJ2-6,.,18,TRBV12-5,CASGSARAGQSRANVLTF
TRBJ1-6,.,15,TRBV14,CASSQDSSYNSPLHF
TRBJ2-7,.,14,TRBV19,CASKDGAGGYEQYF
TRBJ2-7,once,13,TRBV5-4,CASSLRGAYEQYF
TRBJ2-5,.,14,TRBV18,CASSPSQQGETQYF
TRBJ1-2,.,14,TRBV7-8,CASSLAHTFYGYTF
TRBJ2-7,.,14,TRBV18,CASSLEQDAYEQYF
TRBJ2-7,.,14,TRBV5-5,CASSLGQGGYEQYF
TRBJ2-1,.,17,TRBV19,CASSPRWGGSSYNEQFF
TRBJ2-7,few,18,TRBV7-2,CASSWASGTSGRTYEQYF
TRBJ1-5,.,14,TRBV23-1,CARYGQGGNQPQHF
TRBJ1-4,.,12,TRBV29-1,CSAGSINEKLFF
TRBJ2-7,.,13,TRBV30,CAWSAAGAGEQYF
TRBJ1-4,.,14,TRBV5-1,CASSLGQGFEKLFF
TRBJ2-2,once,15,TRBV5-1,CASSLAASGSGELFF
TRBJ2-5,.,14,TRBV11-2,CASSFGMYQETQYF
TRBJ1-1,.,14,TRBV18,CASSPMDGATEAFF
TRBJ1-1,.,14,TRBV10-3,CAIHRGGVKGEAFF
TRBJ1-1,once,16,TRBV19,CASADSPGRKDAEAFF
TRBJ1-1,.,13,TRBV11-3,CASSSSGSHEAFF
TRBJ2-3,.,16,TRBV29-1,CSVIGISGRPTDTQYF
TRBJ2-1,.,14,TRBV4-2,CASSQDFSVNEQFF
TRBJ2-3,.,14,TRBV10-3,CATRRGGLPDTQYF
TRBJ1-2,.,15,TRBV6-6,CASSYAGTGVYGYTF